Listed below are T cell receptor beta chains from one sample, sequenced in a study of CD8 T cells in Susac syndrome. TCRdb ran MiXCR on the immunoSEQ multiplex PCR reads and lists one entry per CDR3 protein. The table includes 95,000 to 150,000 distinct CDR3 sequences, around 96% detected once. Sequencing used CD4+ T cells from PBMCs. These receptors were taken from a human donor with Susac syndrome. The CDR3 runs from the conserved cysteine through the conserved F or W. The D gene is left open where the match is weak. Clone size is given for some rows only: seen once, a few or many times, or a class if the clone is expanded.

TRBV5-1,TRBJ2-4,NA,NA,TGCGCCAGCTCGCCCAATGAAGCCAAAAACATTCAGTACTTC,CASSPNEAKNIQYF
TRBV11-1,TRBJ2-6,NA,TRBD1,TGTGCCAGCAGCGTGACCCCCGGGACAGTTGCCACCTCTGGGGCCAACGTCCTGACTTTC,CASSVTPGTVATSGANVLTF
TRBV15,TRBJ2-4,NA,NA,TGTGCCACCAGCCGGAGTAGCCTCGCGGGGAGCATTCAGTACTTC,CATSRSSLAGSIQYF
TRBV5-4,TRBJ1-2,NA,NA,TGTGCCAGCAGCTTGTCTCTATGGAAAGCGGACTATGGCTACACCTTC,CASSLSLWKADYGYTF
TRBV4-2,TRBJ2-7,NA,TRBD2,TGTGCCAGCAGCCAAGAGGGACTAGCGGCACACGAGCAGTACTTC,CASSQEGLAAHEQYF
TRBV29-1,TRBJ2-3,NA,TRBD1,TGCAGCGTTGATGGGGGACAGGGTACGCAGTATTTT,CSVDGGQGTQYF
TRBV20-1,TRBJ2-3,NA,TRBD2,TGCAGTGCTAGAAGGGCGGGGGACACAGATACGCAGTATTTT,CSARRAGDTDTQYF
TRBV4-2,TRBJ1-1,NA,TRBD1,TGTGCCAGCAGCCATGGACAGGTCGAGATGAACACTGAAGCTTTCTTT,CASSHGQVEMNTEAFF
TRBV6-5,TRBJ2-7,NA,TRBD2,TGTGCCAGCAATCTAGCGGGAGTCCACGAGCAGTACTTC,CASNLAGVHEQYF
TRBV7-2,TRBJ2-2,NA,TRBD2,TGTGCCAGCAGCTATGCTAGCGGATACACCGGGGAGCTGTTTTTT,CASSYASGYTGELFF
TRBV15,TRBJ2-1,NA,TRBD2,TGTGCCACCAGCAGAGGCGGGAGTGCAGATGAGCAGTTCTTC,CATSRGGSADEQFF
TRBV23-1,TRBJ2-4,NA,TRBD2,TGCGCCAGCAGTCCATCCGGGGGGGTGGCGGTGGATAACATTCAGTACTTC,CASSPSGGVAVDNIQYF
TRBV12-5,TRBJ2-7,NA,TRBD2,TGTGCTAGTGGTAGCGGGAGGGCCTACGAGCAGTACTTC,CASGSGRAYEQYF
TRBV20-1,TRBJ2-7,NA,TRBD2,TGCAGTGCCCAGCGGGGTAGCGGGAGGGACGAGCAGTACTTC,CSAQRGSGRDEQYF
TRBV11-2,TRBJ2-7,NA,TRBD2,TGTGCCAGCAGCCGGACTAGCGGGAGAGGCGAGCAGTACTTC,CASSRTSGRGEQYF
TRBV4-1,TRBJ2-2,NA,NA,TGCGCCAGCAGCCAAGAGCAGGGGGGAATCACCGGGGAGCTGTTTTTT,CASSQEQGGITGELFF
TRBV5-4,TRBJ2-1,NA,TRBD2,TGTGCCAGCAGCTTGGATGGCGGGAGGGTTTACAATGAGCAGTTCTTC,CASSLDGGRVYNEQFF
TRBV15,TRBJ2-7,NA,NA,TGTGCCACCAGCAGAGATCGGGCAGCATACGAGCAGTACTTC,CATSRDRAAYEQYF
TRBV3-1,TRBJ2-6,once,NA,TGTGCCAGCAGCCAAGATATTAGGGGGTCAGGGGCCAACGTCCTGACTTTC,CASSQDIRGSGANVLTF
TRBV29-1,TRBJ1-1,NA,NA,TGCAGCGTTGGAGGACAGCCCGTAAACACTGAAGCTTTCTTT,CSVGGQPVNTEAFF
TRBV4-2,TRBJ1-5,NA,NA,TGTGCCAGCAGCCAAGAGGGTGGTGGGAATCAGCCCCAGCATTTT,CASSQEGGGNQPQHF
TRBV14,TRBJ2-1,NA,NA,TGTGCCAGCAGCCCTGGGAGTCTGACATACAATGAGCAGTTCTTC,CASSPGSLTYNEQFF
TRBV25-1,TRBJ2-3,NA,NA,TGTGCCAGCGTGGAGGGAGGACTGAGCACAGATACGCAGTATTTT,CASVEGGLSTDTQYF
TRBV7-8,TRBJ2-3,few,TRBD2,TGTGCCAGCAGCACCGGACTAGAAACAGATACGCAGTATTTT,CASSTGLETDTQYF
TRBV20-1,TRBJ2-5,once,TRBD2,TGCAGTGCTACCCGGACTAGCGGGATGCTGGAGACCCAGTACTTC,CSATRTSGMLETQYF
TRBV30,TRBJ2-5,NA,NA,TGTGCCTGGAGCCAGAACTTCCAAGAGACCCAGTACTTC,CAWSQNFQETQYF
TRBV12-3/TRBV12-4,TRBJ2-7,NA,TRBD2,TGTGCCAGCAGACCTACTAGCGGGAGAGCGGGGGAGCAGTACTTC,CASRPTSGRAGEQYF
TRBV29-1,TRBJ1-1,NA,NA,TGCAGCGTCCAACAGGGTAGGGCTTTCTTT,CSVQQGRAFF
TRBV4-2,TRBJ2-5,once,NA,TGTGCCAGCAGCCTGTATACAGGGGAGGCAGAGACCCAGTACTTC,CASSLYTGEAETQYF
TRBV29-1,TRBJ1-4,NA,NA,TGCAGCGTTGAGAAGGTGCCCGGGTTATCGACTAATGAAAAACTGTTTTTT,CSVEKVPGLSTNEKLFF
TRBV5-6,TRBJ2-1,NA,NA,TGTGCCAGCAGCCTACCGCCGGGGGCGGAGCAGTTCTTC,CASSLPPGAEQFF
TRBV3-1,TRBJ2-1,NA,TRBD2,TGTGCCAGCACCGTAGCGGGAGGGAACAATGAGCAGTTCTTC,CASTVAGGNNEQFF
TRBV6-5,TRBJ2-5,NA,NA,TGTGCCAGCAGTTCGCGGTTGAGGTCCCTGAGGGCCCAGTACTTC,CASSSRLRSLRAQYF
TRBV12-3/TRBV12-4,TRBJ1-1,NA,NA,TGTGCCAGCAGTTGGGACGGGGAGAACACTGAAGCTTTCTTT,CASSWDGENTEAFF
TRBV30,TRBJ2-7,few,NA,TGTGCCTGGAAGGAGGGGCTGTATGAGCAGTACTTC,CAWKEGLYEQYF
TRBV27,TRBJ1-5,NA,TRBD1,TGTGCCAGCAGTTTAAGGACAGGGCATCAGCCCCAGCATTTT,CASSLRTGHQPQHF
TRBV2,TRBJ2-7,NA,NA,TGTGCCAGCAGTCGGCAGGCGGGTTCCTACGAGCAGTACTTC,CASSRQAGSYEQYF
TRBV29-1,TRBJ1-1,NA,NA,TGCACAATTGACGGTGTGGGGGGGGGCACTGAAGCTTTCTTT,CTIDGVGGGTEAFF
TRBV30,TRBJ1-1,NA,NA,TGTGCCTGGTTACGGAGCGAGCGGGAAGCTTTCTTT,CAWLRSEREAFF